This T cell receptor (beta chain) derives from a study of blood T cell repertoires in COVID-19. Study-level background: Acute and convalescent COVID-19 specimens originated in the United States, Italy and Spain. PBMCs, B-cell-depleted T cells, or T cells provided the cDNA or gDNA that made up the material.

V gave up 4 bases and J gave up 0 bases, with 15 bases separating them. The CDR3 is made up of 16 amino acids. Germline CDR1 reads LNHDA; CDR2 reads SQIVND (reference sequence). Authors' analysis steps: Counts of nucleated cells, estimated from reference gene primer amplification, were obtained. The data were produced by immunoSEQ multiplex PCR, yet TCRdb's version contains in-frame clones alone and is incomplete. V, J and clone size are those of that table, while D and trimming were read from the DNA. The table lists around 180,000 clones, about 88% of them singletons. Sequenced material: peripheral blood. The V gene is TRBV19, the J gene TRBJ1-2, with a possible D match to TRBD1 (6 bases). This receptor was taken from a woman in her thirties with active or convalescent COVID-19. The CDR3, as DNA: TGTGCCAGTAGTACCTCCTGGGGGCAACCTAACTATGGCTACACCTTC. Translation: CASSTSWGQPNYGYTF.